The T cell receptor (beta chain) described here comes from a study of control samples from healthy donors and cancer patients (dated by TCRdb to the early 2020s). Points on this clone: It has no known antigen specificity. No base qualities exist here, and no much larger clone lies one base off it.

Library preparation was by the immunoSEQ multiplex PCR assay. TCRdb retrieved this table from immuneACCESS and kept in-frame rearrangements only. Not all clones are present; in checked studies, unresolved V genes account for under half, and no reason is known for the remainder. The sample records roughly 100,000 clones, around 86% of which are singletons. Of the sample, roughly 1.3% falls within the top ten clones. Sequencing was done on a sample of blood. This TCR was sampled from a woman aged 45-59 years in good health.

The DNA sequence is as follows: TGTGCCAGCAGTGAGAGGACAGATGAAGAGACCCAGTACTTC. This sequence encodes CASSERTDEETQYF. In this chain, TRBV2 is recombined with TRBJ2-5; possibly the D gene is TRBD1, per 6 matching bases. The CDR3, cysteine through phenylalanine, is 14 amino acids long. The kept DNA is CDR3 alone, 42 bases in frame from the first base. For CDR1 and CDR2, the germline V gene lists SNHLY and FYNNEI. V is pared back by 3 bases and J by 3 bases, with 11 bases lying between the germline termini.